One TCR beta chain is described in this entry. Its recognized antigen is unknown. Base qualities are not at hand, and no much larger clone is one base apart. The data are from a study of T cell responses to AZD1222 COVID-19 vaccine (dated by TCRdb to about 2021). General notes on the study: AZD1222 recipients given second doses at about 4 weeks or at about 12 weeks were pooled, since spike-specific TCR depth and breadth were not found to differ between the two schedules. A total of over 230 trial participants underwent TCR sequencing, of whom some 210 received two doses of AZD1222 and about 26 received two doses of the MenACWY control vaccine. Trial participants were enrolled into age subgroups of 18-55, 56-69 and 70-plus years, which contained about 150, 28 and 57 TCR-sequenced participants, respectively.

V is pruned by 5 bases and J by 0 bases, leaving 3 bases of the junction without a gene match. CDR1 and CDR2, per the germline V gene, are MNHEY and SVGAGI. Including cysteine and phenylalanine, the CDR3 has 15 amino acids. Only the CDR3 part of the read is kept: 45 bases, read in frame from the first base. The sample's time point label, in plain terms: baseline before first vaccination. Vaccinee samples were obtained from the UK trials COV001 and COV002, which included a single-blind randomized controlled phase 2/3 trial of AZD1222 (ChAdOx1 nCoV-19) in healthy adults. For TCRbeta chain sequencing, PBMC samples were collected from trial participants at day 0 and at day 28 after the second dose. Here is what the overall study found, with its caveats: Vaccine-associated CD4 TCRs spanned the whole spike protein, with dominant responses in regions 160-218 and 743-854. Because no samples from the day 14 peak response were available, repertoires could be characterized only after the peak T cell response. In the small 56-69-year group, the increase in depth fell short of significance, most likely because of low power. A significant rise in spike-specific TCR breadth and depth was observed after two AZD1222 doses relative to day 0 and relative to MenACWY recipients. Conclusions about previously exposed vaccinees are limited because only a handful of AZD1222 recipients were SARS-CoV-2 seropositive at baseline. Nearly half of unique spike-specific TCRs reportedly recognized epitopes outside regions mutated in the B.1.351 and B.1.1.7 variants. Participants were mostly white British and included more females than males, and it was suggested by the authors that clonal diversity may have been underestimated.

The CDR3 regions of human TCRbeta chains were subjected to immunosequencing. The study's processing was this. Repertoire TCRs were checked for matches against a reference library of SARS-CoV-2-specific TCRs that had been generated using the MIRA antigen-specificity platform. Breadth was defined as the fraction of unique TCRs that were SARS-CoV-2-associated. Depth was defined as the fraction of total T cells that were SARS-CoV-2-associated. Using the MIRA data, every spike-specific TCR was mapped to the spike region that the TCR reacted to and assigned to either a CD4 or a CD8 class. Log10-transformed breadth and depth values were compared by one-way ANOVA with Sidak's multiple comparisons tests. In TCRdb, the immuneACCESS table is reduced to in-frame sequences with V and J assigned. These tables do not hold every clone; where another copy was compared, an unresolved V gene accounts for under half, and the others remain unexplained. For V, J and clone size, that table is used; D and trimming come from the DNA. Here the sample has about 180,000 clones; 90% to 95% occur a single time. The ten largest clonotypes hold around 2.6% of the sample.

This sample comprised peripheral blood, obtained on day 0 of AZD1222 vaccination. This receptor chain uses TRBV6-5 and TRBJ2-3, with 9 middle bases fitting TRBD2. This clonotype was sampled from an adult in good health. The DNA sequence is TGTGCCAGCAGTCACACTAGCGGGAGCACAGATACGCAGTATTTT. It specifies CASSHTSGSTDTQYF.